This T cell receptor (beta chain) is from a study of T cell responses to AZD1222 COVID-19 vaccine. Here immunoSEQ multiplex PCR was the method, and the copy in TCRdb shows in-frame clones only, minus some. The sample lists 85,000 to 120,000 clones; roughly 84% were seen once. Trimming cost V 2 bases and J 2 bases, with 12 bases left between them. Germline V gives CDR1 SGHNT, CDR2 YYREEE (reference sequence). The CDR3 has 15 residues. Turning to this clone: Its antigen is unknown.

Study-wide points: Repertoire sampling happened only post peak T cell response.

This TCR came from an adult in good health. This rearrangement joins TRBV5-4 to TRBJ2-3; no clear D gene. The sample was peripheral blood, taken on day 0 of AZD1222 vaccination. The CDR3 nucleotides are TGTGCCAGCAGCTTTTTCAAGGCGGACACAGATACGCAGTATTTT. Its translation: CASSFFKADTDTQYF.